The 10 T cell receptor beta chains given below trace back to one sample, sequenced in a study of blood T cell repertoires in COVID-19. TCRdb's copy holds only in-frame clones and misses some; the assay was immunoSEQ multiplex PCR. Of about 60,000 clones in the sample, roughly 80% were seen once. Sequences were obtained from peripheral blood. The source is a human donor in a cohort sampled during active COVID-19.

CDR3 region: CATSDRTGEGGYTF. CDR3 nucleotides: TGTGCCACCAGTGACCGGACAGGGGAAGGTGGCTACACCTTC. V usage is TRBV24-1 and J usage is TRBJ1-2, with TRBD1 matching 9 bases. With V trimmed by 4 bases and J by 7 bases, 6 bases remained unmatched. CDR1 KGHDR and CDR2 SFDVKD come from the germline V gene. The CDR3 runs 14 residues.

This chain links TRBV5-1 with TRBJ1-3; no reliable D call. CDR1 and CDR2 from the germline V gene are SGHRS and YFSETQ. The CDR3 length is 18 residues. V was shortened by 0 bases and J by 0 bases, with 16 bases between the two germline ends. The CDR3 DNA reads TGCGCCAGCAGCTTGGCCAGTGGTTCTAGGAACTCTGGAAACACCATATATTTT. Translated: CASSLASGSRNSGNTIYF.

The chain couples TRBV6-5 to TRBJ1-1; weak D call: TRBD1 (5 bases). The CDR3 totals 15 residues. The germline gives CDR1 MNHEY, CDR2 SVGAGI. V was trimmed by 0 bases and J by 2 bases, leaving 10 bases between them. The DNA of the CDR3 is TGTGCCAGCAGTTACTCGCGGGGGATTAACACTGAAGCTTTCTTT. Translating gives CASSYSRGINTEAFF.

The gene calls are TRBV28 and TRBJ2-3; 7 nucleotides agree with TRBD1. Germline lookup yields CDR1 MDHEN and CDR2 SYDVKM. There are 16 residues in the CDR3. The junction had 8 bases not matched to a gene; V was cut back by 4 bases and J by 1 base. In DNA, the CDR3 is TGTGCCAGCAGTTCACCCAGGGGGTCGGGCACAGATACGCAGTATTTT. Protein product: CASSSPRGSGTDTQYF.

The CDR3: CASSRTATNEKLFF. In DNA, the CDR3 is TGTGCCAGCAGCCGGACAGCTACTAATGAAAAACTGTTTTTT. This chain uses TRBV7-6 with TRBJ1-4, with D perhaps TRBD1 (6 bases). This CDR3 has 14 amino acids. The V end was cut by 5 bases, the J end by 2 bases, with 9 bases between. Germline V gives CDR1 SGHVS, CDR2 FNYEAQ.

The count of this clone is one. At one end the junction does not follow the germline gene, possibly because of a read error. The chain uses TRBV6-6 and TRBJ1-2; possible D gene TRBD1, 5 bases. CDR1 is MNHNY, CDR2 SVGAGI, per germline (reference sequence). There are 13 residues in the CDR3. The CDR3 DNA sequence: TGTGTCAGCAGTTCCGGGGGGATCTATGGCTACACCTTC. Amino acid sequence: CVSSSGGIYGYTF.

The chain uses TRBV6-5 and TRBJ1-6; 11 bases map to TRBD1. The V gene's germline CDR1 is MNHEY and CDR2 SVGAGI. V lost 4 bases and J lost 10; bases outside the gene matches: 3. The CDR3 is 14 amino acids. The chain's CDR3 is CASSSDRGRSPLHF. Here the CDR3 DNA reads TGTGCCAGCAGTTCGGACAGGGGGCGATCACCCCTCCACTTT.

The chain employs TRBV2 and TRBJ2-3; D is unresolved. Germline V lookup: CDR1 SNHLY, CDR2 FYNNEI. This CDR3 region has 11 residues. V lost 11 bases and J lost 6, with 12 bases in between. For the CDR3, the DNA is TGTGCCGACGGGTCGGAGGATACGCAGTATTTT. Amino acid sequence: CADGSEDTQYF.

The chain is built from TRBV15 and TRBJ2-3; TRBD2 matches 11 bases. The CDR3 is 16 residues long. The germline gives CDR1 LNHNV, CDR2 YYDKDF (reference sequence). V shed 3 bases and J 5 bases; nucleotides not matched to a gene: 7. Written as DNA, the CDR3 is TGTGCCACCAGCAGTTTTACTAGCGGGGGTAGAGATACGCAGTATTTT. Encoded protein: CATSSFTSGGRDTQYF.

V and J are TRBV27 and TRBJ2-3; 9 nucleotides align to TRBD1. Germline V gene lookup returns CDR1 MNHEY and CDR2 SMNVEV (reference sequence). The CDR3 consists of 16 residues. V shed 2 bases, J shed 2 bases, and the junction held 5 bases outside the gene matches. CDR3 sequence (DNA): TGTGCCAGCAGTTTAAAGGGACAGGGAGTCACAGATACGCAGTATTTT. It encodes CASSLKGQGVTDTQYF.